What follows are 27 T cell receptor beta chains derived from one specimen sequenced in a study of T cells in Graves' hyperthyroidism and ophthalmopathy. RNA transcripts served as the template for amplifying TCR beta CDR3 regions. An initial round of RT-PCR targeting the TCR CDR3 relied on the HTBI primer set. One entry per CDR3 protein results from TCRdb running MiXCR on the multiplex PCR reads. The repertoire holds roughly 570,000 distinct CDR3 sequences, with approximately 44% as singletons. The sample was peripheral blood or thyroid tissue (not recorded which). The receptors were gathered from a woman in her late teens or twenties with Graves' hyperthyroidism.

This clonotype showed up many times. This chain uses TRBV7-3 with TRBJ1-5; D is ambiguous. The germline V gene has CDR1 SGHTA and CDR2 FQGTGA. V lost 8 bases, J lost 3 bases, and 8 bases lay in between. The CDR3 runs to 12 residues. CDR3 sequence reads: CASRPPNQPQHF. CDR3 DNA sequence: TGTGCCAGCCGGCCCCCCAATCAGCCCCAGCATTTT.

This chain joins TRBV29-1 and TRBJ2-5, with D maybe TRBD2 (6 bases). V shed 8 bases and J shed 4 bases, with 17 bases lying between them. The CDR3 totals 13 residues. CDR1 and CDR2 from the germline V gene are SQVTM and ANQGSEA. The CDR3 is CSSSRGAGETQYF. For the CDR3, the DNA is TGCAGCTCCTCTCGCGGGGCAGGAGAGACCCAGTACTTC.

This clonotype was observed at least ten times. The V gene is TRBV14, the J gene TRBJ2-7, with D possibly TRBD1 on 6 matching bases. V was shortened by 0 bases and J by 1 base, with 13 bases between the two germline ends. CDR1 SGHDN and CDR2 FVKESK come from the germline V gene. The CDR3 loop spans 16 amino acids. CDR3 nucleotides: TGTGCCAGCAGCCAAGATGAGGAGACAGGATCCTACGAGCAGTACTTC. It is translated as CASSQDEETGSYEQYF. Combining the CDR3 with reference TRBV14 and TRBJ2-7 gives the whole variable domain EAGVTQFPSHSVIEKGQTVTLRCDPISGHDNLYWYRRVMGKEIKFLLHFVKESKQDESGMPNNRFLAERTGGTYSTLKVQPAELEDSGVYFCASSQDEETGSYEQYFGPGTRLTVT.

This clonotype was counted many times. The V gene is TRBV24-1, the J gene TRBJ1-2, with 7 positions matching TRBD1. V was clipped by 4 bases and J by 3 bases; unmatched bases: 4. The CDR3 consists of 14 residues. In germline, CDR1 is KGHDR, CDR2 SFDVKD. The chain's CDR3 is CATSERTGDYGYTF. The CDR3 region has the DNA TGTGCCACCAGTGAGAGGACAGGAGACTATGGCTACACCTTC.

This clonotype was seen ten or more times. The chain recombines TRBV27 with TRBJ1-2; no clear D. Germline CDR1 and CDR2: MNHEY and SMNVEV (reference sequence). Trimming left V 8 bases short and J 5 bases short, with 18 bases between. This CDR3 comprises 14 residues. The CDR3 DNA follows: TGTGCCAGCTCCCCGGGCACCCGTGGATATGGCTACACCTTC. Residues: CASSPGTRGYGYTF.

As regards this clonotype: A much larger clone is a single base away; this may be a read error. The J gene is TRBJ1-1, the V gene TRBV7-2, with D hard to call. CDR1 and CDR2 (germline): SGHTA, FQGNSA. The CDR3 extends over 15 amino acids. V was trimmed by 8 bases and J by 5 bases, leaving 21 bases between them. CDR3 nucleotides: TGTGCCAGCGGCCAGTACGGACGTTTGAGGACTGAAGCTTTCTTT. This codes for CASGQYGRLRTEAFF.

This chain links TRBV29-1 with TRBJ1-2; TRBD1 might be the D (5 bases). The germline gives CDR1 SQVTM, CDR2 ANQGSEA. V shed 3 bases and J shed 7 bases, with 18 bases lying between them. The length of the CDR3 is 14 residues. The CDR3 DNA reads TGCAGCGTTGATCAGGGTAGGGGCGTCTTTGGCTACACCTTC. Translation gives CSVDQGRGVFGYTF.

The sample holds a few counts of this clonotype. The chain recombines TRBV7-9 with TRBJ2-1, with D perhaps given as TRBD1 or TRBD2 (5 bases each). Germline V CDR1 and CDR2: SEHNR, FQNEAQ (reference sequence). The CDR3 has 10 residues. V gave up 8 bases and J gave up 6 bases, with 5 bases separating them. The chain's CDR3 is CASGTNEQFF. In DNA form, the CDR3 reads TGTGCCAGCGGGACCAATGAGCAGTTCTTC. The variable domain in full, with the rest retrieved from reference TRBV7-9 and TRBJ2-1, is DTGVSQNPRHKITKRGQNVTFRCDPISEHNRLYWYRQTLGQGPEFLTYFQNEAQLEKSRLLSDRFSAERPKGSFSTLEIQRTEQGDSAMYLCASGTNEQFFGPGTRLTVL.

This clonotype occurred a few times. This chain uses TRBV3-1 with TRBJ1-1, with TRBD1 matching over 10 bases. J gave up 5 bases and V 1 base, and 7 bases lay outside the gene matches. Germline V gene data show CDR1 as LGHDT and CDR2 as YNNKEL (reference sequence). The CDR3 is 16 residues long. CDR3 residues: CASSQVRTGGNTEAFF. The CDR3 nucleotides are TGTGCCAGCAGCCAAGTTCGGACAGGGGGTAATACTGAAGCTTTCTTT.

CDR3 protein: CSARDDTQGPRAAEAFF. CDR3 in DNA: TGCAGTGCTAGAGATGACACCCAGGGGCCCCGCGCCGCTGAAGCTTTCTTT. This chain uses TRBV20-1 with TRBJ1-1; perhaps TRBD1 as D (6 bases). The V gene lost 0 bases and the J gene lost 6 bases, with 23 bases spanning the gap. Germline V gene sequence: CDR1 DFQATT, CDR2 SNEGSKA (reference sequence). This CDR3 comprises 17 residues.

The table lists this clonotype with many counts. This chain joins TRBV12-3 or TRBV12-4 and TRBJ2-2; possible D gene TRBD1, 5 bases. The V end lost 6 bases, the J end lost 7 bases, and 12 bases lay between the germline ends. The CDR3 loop spans 13 amino acids. The CDR3 region has the DNA TGTGCCAGCAGCTGGAAGGGGAACGGGGAGCTGTTTTTT. As protein: CASSWKGNGELFF.

This clonotype was counted at least ten times. V is TRBV20-1 and J is TRBJ2-5; TRBD1 matches 10 bases. The V segment lost 3 bases and the J segment 3 bases; nucleotides outside the gene matches: 16. The CDR3 contains 18 residues. Germline V gene lookup returns CDR1 DFQATT and CDR2 SNEGSKA (reference sequence). The CDR3 DNA follows: TGCAGTGCTAGTCCATGGGGACAGGGGTTTATATCTAAAGAGACCCAGTACTTC. Translation: CSASPWGQGFISKETQYF.

This clonotype was counted ten times or more. This chain uses TRBV7-2 with TRBJ2-7; tentative D call: TRBD1 (5 bases). Germline lookup yields CDR1 SGHTA and CDR2 FQGNSA. The germline V and J ends were trimmed by 5 bases and 7 bases, with 9 bases remaining between them. The CDR3 length is 11 residues. The CDR3 reads CASSQGREQYF. CDR3 DNA sequence: TGTGCCAGCAGCCAGGGAAGGGAGCAGTACTTC.

This chain joins TRBV12-3 or TRBV12-4 and TRBJ1-2; D may be TRBD1 (6 bases). The CDR3 sequence is 16 residues long. V dropped 6 bases and J dropped 4 bases, with 21 bases sitting between them. The CDR3 nucleotides are TGTGCCAGCAGAACTTCCCAGGGACATCCACCCTATGGCTACACCTTC. Encoded protein: CASRTSQGHPPYGYTF.

V and J are TRBV2 and TRBJ2-7; a possible D gene is TRBD1 (5 bases). Germline V gives CDR1 SNHLY, CDR2 FYNNEI. This CDR3 is built from 13 residues. Trimming shortened V by 11 bases and J by 5 bases, and 19 bases separated the two germline ends. The CDR3 region is CAGYEAFRDEQYF. As DNA, the CDR3 is TGTGCCGGCTATGAAGCGTTCAGGGACGAGCAGTACTTC.

This clonotype has ten or more counts. The chain uses TRBV2 and TRBJ2-7; D unresolved. The CDR3 is made up of 12 amino acids. Per the germline V gene, CDR1 is SNHLY and CDR2 is FYNNEI. The V end lost 3 bases, the J end lost 5 bases, and 8 bases lay between the germline ends. In nucleotides, the CDR3 is TGTGCCAGCAGTGATAGCCCCCACGAGCAGTACTTC. This sequence encodes CASSDSPHEQYF.

The chain is built from TRBV29-1 and TRBJ2-7; D perhaps matches TRBD2 (6 bases). CDR3 length: 12 residues. The ends were cut back, 3 bases at V and 3 bases at J, with 9 bases in the middle. CDR1 is SQVTM and CDR2 is ANQGSEA in the germline V gene. CDR3 loop: CSVDSGSYEQYF. The CDR3 region has the DNA TGCAGCGTTGATTCCGGGAGCTACGAGCAGTACTTC.

The chain links TRBV4-1 to TRBJ1-4; D unclear. The germline V gene has CDR1 MGHRA and CDR2 YSYEKL. The germline V and J ends were trimmed by 3 bases and 0 bases, with 8 bases remaining between them. This CDR3 has 15 residues. The CDR3 loop reads CASSQPGTTNEKLFF. The CDR3 DNA reads TGCGCCAGCAGCCAGCCCGGGACAACTAATGAAAAACTGTTTTTT.

This clonotype was seen many times. V and J are TRBV28 and TRBJ1-5; no definite D call. V was trimmed by 6 bases and J by 7 bases, leaving 7 bases between them. Germline values: CDR1 MDHEN, CDR2 SYDVKM. The CDR3 contains 11 residues. The CDR3 DNA is TGTGCCAGCAGCCACCCCCAGCCCCAGCATTTT. Residues: CASSHPQPQHF.

The J gene is TRBJ2-2, the V gene TRBV9; the match to TRBD1 covers 7 bases. The CDR3 length is 18 residues. Germline CDR1 is SGDLS and CDR2 is YYNGEE. Unmatched junction bases numbered 12, after V lost 4 bases and J lost 0 bases. The CDR3 DNA reads as TGTGCCAGCAGCCAGGAAAGACAGGGACCGGCGAACACCGGGGAGCTGTTTTTT. Protein product: CASSQERQGPANTGELFF. The full variable domain, its missing parts supplied by reference TRBV9 and TRBJ2-2, is DSGVTQTPKHLITATGQRVTLRCSPRSGDLSVYWYQQSLDQGLQFLIQYYNGEERAKGNILERFSAQQFPDLHSELNLSSLELGDSALYFCASSQERQGPANTGELFFGEGSRLTVL.

This chain connects TRBV7-9 to TRBJ1-4; D is unresolved. Deletions cut 5 bases from V and 3 bases from J, with 13 bases between. This CDR3 region has 15 residues. Germline V gives CDR1 SEHNR, CDR2 FQNEAQ (reference sequence). The CDR3 reads CASSPLGGSNEKLFF. CDR3 DNA: TGTGCCAGCAGCCCCCTGGGAGGTTCTAATGAAAAACTGTTTTTT.

On this clonotype itself: This CDR3 fails to terminate in the conserved phenylalanine or tryptophan, so it likely reflects a read error. Because the CDR3's place on the DNA is in doubt, the DNA is left out and the CDR3 is given as listed by TCRdb. This chain connects TRBV7-7 to TRBJ2-5; no DNA check was done on the table's D call, TRBD1. The germline gives CDR1 SSHAT, CDR2 FNYEAQ (reference sequence). The CDR3 comprises 8 residues, both ends counted. CDR3 loop: CASSLGAG.

Only a few counts were recorded for this clonotype. The rearrangement links TRBV7-7 to TRBJ2-3, with a possible D match to TRBD2 (6 bases). The ends were cut back, 5 bases at V and 5 bases at J, with 14 bases in the middle. Germline loops: CDR1 SSHAT, CDR2 FNYEAQ (reference sequence). The CDR3 loop spans 14 amino acids. CDR3 coding DNA: TGTGCCAGCAGCCAAGCCGGGGGAGGAGATACGCAGTATTTT. The encoded protein is CASSQAGGGDTQYF.

This clonotype came up many times. The chain joins TRBV5-1 to TRBJ2-7; D remains unclear. This CDR3 region has 11 residues. V lost 0 bases to trimming and J lost 11 bases, with 9 bases between them. Germline assignment: CDR1 SGHRS and CDR2 YFSETQ. The CDR3 loop reads CASSLEGDKYF. DNA for the CDR3: TGCGCCAGCAGCTTGGAGGGTGACAAGTACTTC. The complete variable domain, with remaining parts taken from reference TRBV5-1 and TRBJ2-7, reads KAGVTQTPRYLIKTRGQQVTLSCSPISGHRSVSWYQQTPGQGLQFLFEYFSETQRNKGNFPGRFSGRQFSNSRSEMNVSTLELGDSALYLCASSLEGDKYFGPGTRLTVT.

This clonotype is a singleton in its sample. The CDR3 ends on some other residue instead of the conserved phenylalanine or tryptophan, so this is likely a read error. CDR3 DNA sequence: TGCAGTGCCTCTAGCGGGGGGGCCTACGAGCAGTACCTC. Its translation: CSASSGGAYEQYL. J is TRBJ2-7 and V is TRBV20-1, with TRBD2 matching 12 bases. This CDR3 has 13 amino acids. V gave up 6 bases and J gave up 2 bases; unmatched junction bases: 2. CDR1 is DFQATT and CDR2 is SNEGSKA in the germline V gene (reference sequence).

This chain connects TRBV15 to TRBJ1-2; D not certain. The ends were cut back, 1 base at V and 1 base at J, with 19 bases in the middle. Germline CDR1 LNHNV, CDR2 YYDKDF (reference sequence). The CDR3 is 18 residues long. This CDR3 reads CATSRGTGYEGFNYGYTF. The CDR3 DNA reads TGTGCCACCAGCAGAGGGACTGGCTACGAGGGATTTAACTATGGCTACACCTTC.

A few counts support this clonotype. The chain couples TRBV4-1 to TRBJ2-2; the D is unclear. The CDR3 extends over 16 amino acids. V lost 4 bases and J lost 2, with 14 bases in between. Germline CDR1 is MGHRA and CDR2 is YSYEKL. Here the CDR3 DNA reads TGCGCCAGCAGCCCCCACGGGCCCCTAAACACCGGGGAGCTGTTTTTT. Translation gives CASSPHGPLNTGELFF.